Listed below are T cell receptor beta chains from one sample, sequenced in a study of identical twins. TCRdb used MiXCR to reprocess the 5' RACE reads, holding one entry per CDR3 protein. The sample has fewer than 900,000 distinct CDR3 sequences; 20% to 25% are singletons. The same data also went into a second study, on T cells expressing NK-cell markers.

The sequencing sample was made of PBMCs. These receptors all stem from a young woman in good health. Both conserved end residues are part of each CDR3. Each record gives: D gene, V gene, J gene, clone size, CDR3 protein, CDR3 DNA. D genes are given only for firm matches. A clone size is listed for some rows: how often the clone was seen (once, few, many), or a class if it is expanded.

d_gene: .; v_gene: TRBV29-1; j_gene: TRBJ2-3; abundance: .; CDR3aa: CSVGNTDTQYF; CDR3nt: TGCAGCGTTGGAAACACAGATACGCAGTATTTT
d_gene: .; v_gene: TRBV7-8; j_gene: TRBJ2-4; abundance: .; CDR3aa: CASSLGGRLAKNIQYF; CDR3nt: TGTGCCAGCAGCTTAGGGGGGAGACTAGCCAAAAACATTCAGTACTTC
d_gene: TRBD1; v_gene: TRBV7-6; j_gene: TRBJ2-7; abundance: few; CDR3aa: CASSFRTGRNYEQYF; CDR3nt: TGTGCCAGCAGCTTTAGGACAGGGAGAAACTACGAGCAGTACTTC
d_gene: .; v_gene: TRBV21-1; j_gene: TRBJ2-5; abundance: few; CDR3aa: CARSPETQYF; CDR3nt: TGTGCCAGAAGCCCAGAGACCCAGTACTTC
d_gene: .; v_gene: TRBV29-1; j_gene: TRBJ1-2; abundance: few; CDR3aa: CSVGDELGGYTF; CDR3nt: TGCAGCGTTGGGGACGAACTGGGAGGCTACACCTTC
d_gene: .; v_gene: TRBV20-1; j_gene: TRBJ2-7; abundance: .; CDR3aa: CSARDQGVREQYF; CDR3nt: TGCAGTGCTAGAGATCAGGGTGTAAGAGAGCAGTACTTC
d_gene: .; v_gene: TRBV11-2; j_gene: TRBJ2-7; abundance: many; CDR3aa: CASSRVGGSSYEQYF; CDR3nt: TGTGCCAGCAGCCGCGTGGGTGGGAGCTCCTACGAGCAGTACTTC
d_gene: TRBD1; v_gene: TRBV12-3/TRBV12-4; j_gene: TRBJ2-7; abundance: few; CDR3aa: CASRTTGTYEQYF; CDR3nt: TGTGCCAGCAGAACGACAGGGACCTACGAGCAGTACTTC
d_gene: .; v_gene: TRBV4-2; j_gene: TRBJ2-1; abundance: few; CDR3aa: CASSPESGFGGDIEQFF; CDR3nt: TGTGCCAGCAGCCCCGAGAGCGGTTTTGGGGGAGATATTGAGCAGTTCTTC
d_gene: .; v_gene: TRBV12-3/TRBV12-4; j_gene: TRBJ2-3; abundance: .; CDR3aa: CASRIGPDTQYF; CDR3nt: TGTGCCAGCAGAATAGGGCCAGATACGCAGTATTTT
d_gene: TRBD1; v_gene: TRBV6-2/TRBV6-3; j_gene: TRBJ2-1; abundance: once; CDR3aa: CASSHPPGQGMDEQFF; CDR3nt: TGTGCCAGCAGTCACCCTCCGGGACAGGGGATGGATGAGCAGTTCTTC
d_gene: TRBD1; v_gene: TRBV6-1; j_gene: TRBJ1-2; abundance: .; CDR3aa: CASGKRSTGTVNYGYTF; CDR3nt: TGTGCCAGCGGAAAACGAAGTACCGGGACAGTTAACTATGGCTACACCTTC
d_gene: .; v_gene: TRBV27; j_gene: TRBJ2-7; abundance: many; CDR3aa: CASSFLAGAGEQYF; CDR3nt: TGTGCCAGCAGTTTCCTGGCCGGGGCTGGCGAGCAGTACTTC
d_gene: .; v_gene: TRBV5-1; j_gene: TRBJ2-7; abundance: few; CDR3aa: CASSLSRKYEQYF; CDR3nt: TGCGCCAGCAGCCTGTCCAGAAAATACGAGCAGTACTTC
d_gene: .; v_gene: TRBV20-1; j_gene: TRBJ2-7; abundance: many; CDR3aa: CSAREVENEQYF; CDR3nt: TGCAGTGCTAGGGAAGTTGAGAACGAGCAGTACTTC
d_gene: .; v_gene: TRBV12-3/TRBV12-4; j_gene: TRBJ2-3; abundance: .; CDR3aa: CASTPYTDTQYF; CDR3nt: TGTGCCAGCACCCCGTACACAGATACGCAGTATTTT
d_gene: .; v_gene: TRBV10-3; j_gene: TRBJ2-3; abundance: many; CDR3aa: CAIFWESGSDTQYF; CDR3nt: TGTGCCATCTTTTGGGAAAGTGGCTCAGATACGCAGTATTTT
d_gene: .; v_gene: TRBV4-3; j_gene: TRBJ2-1; abundance: few; CDR3aa: CASSPNKGLRTYNEQFF; CDR3nt: TGCGCCAGCAGCCCCAACAAGGGACTTAGGACCTACAATGAGCAGTTCTTC
d_gene: TRBD1; v_gene: TRBV9; j_gene: TRBJ2-7; abundance: .; CDR3aa: CASSVDRDSPYEQYF; CDR3nt: TGTGCCAGCAGCGTAGATCGGGACAGCCCTTACGAGCAGTACTTC
d_gene: .; v_gene: TRBV6-5; j_gene: TRBJ1-5; abundance: few; CDR3aa: CASSYSSFRNQPQHF; CDR3nt: TGTGCCAGCAGTTACTCCTCCTTTCGAAATCAGCCCCAGCATTTT
d_gene: .; v_gene: TRBV30; j_gene: TRBJ2-1; abundance: .; CDR3aa: CAWTAGSSGTYNEQFF; CDR3nt: TGTGCCTGGACAGCGGGCTCGAGCGGAACCTACAATGAGCAGTTCTTC
d_gene: .; v_gene: TRBV7-9; j_gene: TRBJ2-7; abundance: .; CDR3aa: CASSLADNEQYF; CDR3nt: TGTGCCAGCAGCTTAGCCGACAACGAGCAGTACTTC
d_gene: .; v_gene: TRBV11-3; j_gene: TRBJ2-5; abundance: .; CDR3aa: CASGGWIPQETQYF; CDR3nt: TGTGCCAGCGGTGGCTGGATACCGCAAGAGACCCAGTACTTC
d_gene: .; v_gene: TRBV29-1; j_gene: TRBJ2-5; abundance: many; CDR3aa: CSVEAGQETQYF; CDR3nt: TGCAGCGTTGAGGCGGGGCAAGAGACCCAGTACTTC
d_gene: .; v_gene: TRBV5-1; j_gene: TRBJ1-1; abundance: .; CDR3aa: CASSSWTGKNTEAFF; CDR3nt: TGCGCCAGCAGCTCATGGACGGGGAAGAACACTGAAGCTTTCTTT
d_gene: TRBD1; v_gene: TRBV4-2; j_gene: TRBJ1-3; abundance: few; CDR3aa: CASSPRGQGHF; CDR3nt: TGTGCCAGCAGCCCGCGGGGACAGGGGCATTTT
d_gene: TRBD1; v_gene: TRBV5-5; j_gene: TRBJ1-6; abundance: .; CDR3aa: CASSLGQGAVTLHF; CDR3nt: TGTGCCAGCAGCTTGGGACAGGGGGCGGTCACCCTCCACTTT
d_gene: .; v_gene: TRBV7-3; j_gene: TRBJ1-3; abundance: .; CDR3aa: CASSLGPQLSGNTIYF; CDR3nt: TGTGCCAGCAGCTTAGGCCCACAGCTCTCTGGAAACACCATATATTTT
d_gene: TRBD2; v_gene: TRBV5-1; j_gene: TRBJ2-1; abundance: .; CDR3aa: CASSLESGSTHEQFF; CDR3nt: TGCGCCAGCAGCTTGGAGAGCGGGAGTACCCATGAGCAGTTCTTC
d_gene: .; v_gene: TRBV4-2; j_gene: TRBJ1-6; abundance: .; CDR3aa: CASSREVSYNSPPHF; CDR3nt: TGTGCCAGCAGCCGGGAAGTCTCCTATAATTCACCCCCCCACTTT
d_gene: TRBD1; v_gene: TRBV5-1; j_gene: TRBJ1-1; abundance: .; CDR3aa: CASSWTGSEAFF; CDR3nt: TGCGCCAGCAGCTGGACAGGGTCTGAAGCTTTCTTT
d_gene: TRBD2; v_gene: TRBV2; j_gene: TRBJ2-1; abundance: .; CDR3aa: CASALAGLNEQFF; CDR3nt: TGTGCCTCGGCCCTAGCGGGACTTAATGAGCAGTTCTTC
d_gene: .; v_gene: TRBV7-2; j_gene: TRBJ2-2; abundance: .; CDR3aa: CASSTDRNTGELFF; CDR3nt: TGTGCCAGCAGCACGGACAGGAACACCGGGGAGCTGTTTTTT
d_gene: TRBD1; v_gene: TRBV3-1; j_gene: TRBJ2-1; abundance: .; CDR3aa: CASSPRDRGRMREQFF; CDR3nt: TGTGCCAGCAGCCCCCGGGACAGGGGAAGAATGCGCGAGCAGTTCTTC
d_gene: .; v_gene: TRBV5-1; j_gene: TRBJ1-3; abundance: .; CDR3aa: CASSLADTRSGNTIYF; CDR3nt: TGCGCCAGCAGCTTGGCGGACACCCGCTCTGGAAACACCATATATTTT
d_gene: .; v_gene: TRBV11-2; j_gene: TRBJ2-7; abundance: few; CDR3aa: CASSLEAGVGYEQYF; CDR3nt: TGTGCCAGCAGCTTAGAGGCAGGGGTGGGCTACGAGCAGTACTTC
d_gene: TRBD1; v_gene: TRBV20-1; j_gene: TRBJ1-2; abundance: few; CDR3aa: CSARRGPIYGYTF; CDR3nt: TGCAGTGCTAGAAGGGGGCCCATTTATGGCTACACCTTC
d_gene: .; v_gene: TRBV29-1; j_gene: TRBJ1-1; abundance: .; CDR3aa: CSVTDTEAFF; CDR3nt: TGCAGCGTTACAGACACTGAAGCTTTCTTT
d_gene: TRBD2; v_gene: TRBV20-1; j_gene: TRBJ2-2; abundance: .; CDR3aa: CSASGGAVGELFF; CDR3nt: TGCAGTGCTAGCGGGGGGGCCGTCGGGGAGCTGTTTTTT
d_gene: TRBD1; v_gene: TRBV5-6; j_gene: TRBJ2-7; abundance: many; CDR3aa: CASSWGTEGEQYF; CDR3nt: TGTGCCAGCAGCTGGGGGACAGAAGGCGAGCAGTACTTC
d_gene: TRBD2; v_gene: TRBV20-1; j_gene: TRBJ2-1; abundance: few; CDR3aa: CSAAGTSLSDEQFF; CDR3nt: TGCAGTGCTGCCGGGACTAGTCTTTCCGATGAGCAGTTCTTC
d_gene: .; v_gene: TRBV12-3/TRBV12-4; j_gene: TRBJ1-1; abundance: few; CDR3aa: CASRLEMNTEAFF; CDR3nt: TGTGCCAGCAGATTGGAGATGAACACTGAAGCTTTCTTT
d_gene: .; v_gene: TRBV6-6; j_gene: TRBJ2-2; abundance: .; CDR3aa: CASRGRNTGELFF; CDR3nt: TGTGCCAGCAGGGGACGGAACACCGGGGAGCTGTTTTTT
d_gene: .; v_gene: TRBV12-3/TRBV12-4; j_gene: TRBJ2-1; abundance: many; CDR3aa: CASSFPQRTYNEQFF; CDR3nt: TGTGCCAGCAGTTTTCCCCAGCGGACTTACAATGAGCAGTTCTTC
d_gene: .; v_gene: TRBV20-1; j_gene: TRBJ2-1; abundance: .; CDR3aa: CSAARGSDGEQFF; CDR3nt: TGCAGTGCCGCCCGGGGCTCCGACGGTGAGCAGTTCTTC
d_gene: .; v_gene: TRBV12-3/TRBV12-4; j_gene: TRBJ1-4; abundance: few; CDR3aa: CASSLGQGGREKLFF; CDR3nt: TGTGCCAGCAGTTTAGGTCAGGGTGGAAGGGAAAAACTGTTTTTT